One and the same sample provided the 22 T cell receptor beta chains below, sequenced in a study of vaccination effects on CD4 cells after COVID-19. The antigens of these receptors remain unknown. Only in-frame clones appear in the TCRdb table, and some are missing; sequencing was by immunoSEQ multiplex PCR. The data hold just under 30,000 clones, with about 74% observed a single time. ViraFEST used viral peptide pools to expand antigen-specific CD4+ T cells before sequencing. Following 10 days of culture, CD4+ T cells were isolated. As their vaccination, participants received two doses of either BNT162b2 or mRNA-1273. The input for sequencing was CD4+ T cells from PBMCs cultured with HCoV-OC43 spike peptides, taken after COVID-19 vaccination. The subset here: HCoV-OC43 spike overlapping peptide pool stimulation. These receptors were collected from a human donor who received a COVID-19 vaccine.

The chain couples TRBV2 to TRBJ2-1; unclear D gene. CDR3 size: 14 residues. Germline V CDR1 and CDR2: SNHLY, FYNNEI. V gave up 5 bases and J gave up 0 bases, with 8 bases separating them. Here the CDR3 reads CASSPSSSYNEQFF. CDR3 coding DNA: TGTGCCAGCAGTCCGTCTAGCTCCTACAATGAGCAGTTCTTC. Supplemented by reference TRBV2 and TRBJ2-1, the full variable domain reads EPEVTQTPSHQVTQMGQEVILRCVPISNHLYFYWYRQILGQKVEFLVSFYNNEISEKSEIFDDQFSVERPDGSNFTLKIRSTKLEDSAMYFCASSPSSSYNEQFFGPGTRLTVL.

The chain has TRBV3-1 (or the pseudogene TRBV3-2) and TRBJ1-1; D unclear. CDR3 size: 13 residues. V was cut by 2 bases and J by 5 bases, with 9 bases left in between. Looked up from germline, CDR1 is LGHDT and CDR2 is YNNKEL (reference sequence). CDR3 in DNA: TGTGCCAGCAGCCAATTCTCTGGGACTGAAGCTTTCTTT. This sequence encodes CASSQFSGTEAFF.

The chain recombines TRBV10-3 with TRBJ2-2, with 8 bases lining up with TRBD1. Germline-derived CDR1 and CDR2 are ENHRY and SYGVKD. The CDR3 has 17 residues. V shed 8 bases, J shed 0 bases, and the junction held 11 bases outside the gene matches. The DNA for the CDR3 is TGTGCCATCCCCACTGAGACAGGGGTGTCGAACACCGGGGAGCTGTTTTTT. Translation gives CAIPTETGVSNTGELFF.

CDR3 DNA sequence: TGTGCCACCGCAGATCCCCGGGGCACCTACGAGCAGTACTTC. Translated: CATADPRGTYEQYF. The V gene is TRBV10-3, the J gene TRBJ2-7, with D possibly being TRBD1 or TRBD2 (5 bases each). The germline V and J ends were trimmed by 10 bases and 2 bases, with 18 bases remaining between them. In germline, CDR1 is ENHRY, CDR2 SYGVKD. The CDR3 length is 14 residues.

The chain recombines TRBV4-2 with TRBJ1-6; TRBD1 agrees at 11 bases. The CDR3 loop spans 15 amino acids. Losses at the gene ends were 4 bases for V and 8 bases for J; bases not matched to a gene: 4. Germline V gene sequence: CDR1 LGHNA, CDR2 YNFKEQ. CDR3 residues: CASSPGTGGDSPLHF. The CDR3 nucleotides read TGTGCCAGCAGCCCCGGGACAGGGGGGGATTCACCCCTCCACTTT.

The chain has TRBV29-1 and TRBJ1-2; D is unclear. The CDR3 runs to 13 residues. V was cut by 0 bases and J by 9 bases, with 14 bases left in between. CDR1 is SQVTM and CDR2 is ANQGSEA in the germline V gene. The CDR3 sequence: CSVEDWGKESYTF. The CDR3 DNA reads TGCAGCGTTGAAGATTGGGGTAAGGAGAGCTACACCTTC.

This sequence joins TRBV15 and TRBJ2-1, with 7 bases fitting TRBD2. V lost 0 bases to trimming and J lost 3 bases; unmatched junction nucleotides: 8. This CDR3 region has 17 residues. Per germline, CDR1 LNHNV and CDR2 YYDKDF (reference sequence). The CDR3 DNA reads TGTGCCACCAGCAGAGATCGGCGGGAGAGTTACTACAATGAGCAGTTCTTC. Translated: CATSRDRRESYYNEQFF.

The rearrangement joins TRBV18 to TRBJ1-2; perhaps TRBD1 as D (5 bases). The germline V gene encodes CDR1 KGHSH and CDR2 LQKENI. The V gene lost 0 bases and the J gene lost 4 bases, with 15 bases spanning the gap. The CDR3 is 16 amino acids. The CDR3 DNA is TGTGCCAGCTCACCACCAGGGCAGGGCAATGCCTATGGCTACACCTTC. Protein sequence: CASSPPGQGNAYGYTF.

The chain links TRBV13 to TRBJ2-7; D tentatively fits TRBD1 or TRBD2 (6 bases each). Germline V gene data show CDR1 as PRHDT and CDR2 as FYEKMQ (reference sequence). V was pared by 8 bases and J by 1 base, with 18 bases between. CDR3 length equals 15 residues. CDR3 nucleotide sequence: TGTGCCAGCGCTAGGGGGGCTACACTTTCCTACGAGCAGTACTTC. This codes for CASARGATLSYEQYF.

Of note for this clone: Different DNA sequences within this sample yield the same CDR3. The gene calls are TRBV6-1 and TRBJ2-1, with 12 bases lining up with TRBD2. With 3 bases clipped from V and 4 bases from J, the junction kept 1 base outside the gene matches. The CDR3 is 15 residues long. The germline V gene has CDR1 MNHNS and CDR2 SASEGT. CDR3 coding DNA: TGTGCCAGCAGTGAGACTAGCGGGAGTTACAATGAGCAGTTCTTC. Its translation is CASSETSGSYNEQFF.

This clone was detected only a few times. The rearrangement joins TRBV10-1 to TRBJ2-2; TRBD1 might be the D (5 bases). Trimming shortened V by 6 bases and J by 5 bases, and 10 bases separated the two germline ends. From germline, CDR1 is WNHNN and CDR2 SYGVQD (reference sequence). The CDR3 sequence is 13 residues long. For the CDR3, the DNA is TGCGCCAGCAGGAATCCAGGGACCGGGGAGCTGTTTTTT. Translated: CASRNPGTGELFF.

V usage is TRBV27 and J usage is TRBJ1-3, with D uncertain. This CDR3 comprises 13 residues. Per germline, CDR1 MNHEY and CDR2 SMNVEV (reference sequence). The V and J ends lost 0 bases and 9 bases respectively, with 9 bases between them. CDR3 nucleotides: TGTGCCAGCAGTTTATCGGGGTCGCGCACCATATATTTT. The encoded protein is CASSLSGSRTIYF.

This clone was counted a few times. The genes are TRBV18 and TRBJ1-1, with TRBD1 as a possible D gene (5 bases). The V gene lost 6 bases and the J gene lost 8 bases, with 13 bases spanning the gap. The CDR3 loop spans 12 amino acids. Germline loops: CDR1 KGHSH, CDR2 LQKENI. The CDR3 DNA is TGTGCCAGCTCTACGAGGGGAATGGAAGCTTTCTTT. As protein: CASSTRGMEAFF. Full variable domain (outside the CDR3, taken from reference TRBV18 and TRBJ1-1): NAGVMQNPRHLVRRRGQEARLRCSPMKGHSHVYWYRQLPEEGLKFMVYLQKENIIDESGMPKERFSAEFPKEGPSILRIQQVVRGDSAAYFCASSTRGMEAFFGQGTRLTVV.

The chain has TRBV4-2 and TRBJ2-7; 8 bases agree with TRBD2. The V segment lost 1 base and the J segment 0 bases; nucleotides outside the gene matches: 5. CDR1 and CDR2 from the germline V gene are LGHNA and YNFKEQ. This CDR3 comprises 16 residues. CDR3 nucleotide sequence: TGTGCCAGCAGCCAAGGCGGGAGGAATCCCTCCTACGAGCAGTACTTC. It translates to CASSQGGRNPSYEQYF.

V and J are TRBV6-5 and TRBJ1-1, with D perhaps matching TRBD1 (5 bases). This CDR3 has 14 amino acids. Germline V gene data show CDR1 as MNHEY and CDR2 as SVGAGI. V was shortened by 2 bases and J by 0 bases, with 7 bases between the two germline ends. The CDR3 spells CASSYRGLNTEAFF. The CDR3 DNA reads TGTGCCAGCAGTTACCGGGGGTTGAACACTGAAGCTTTCTTT.

The chain combines TRBV2 with TRBJ1-6, with D unresolved. Germline values: CDR1 SNHLY, CDR2 FYNNEI. The CDR3 runs to 13 residues. Trimming left V 5 bases short and J 5 bases short, with 7 bases between. The CDR3 region has the DNA TGTGCCAGCAGTCGCATAGATAATTCACCCCTCCACTTT. Amino acids: CASSRIDNSPLHF. The whole variable domain, filled in from reference TRBV2 and TRBJ1-6, reads EPEVTQTPSHQVTQMGQEVILRCVPISNHLYFYWYRQILGQKVEFLVSFYNNEISEKSEIFDDQFSVERPDGSNFTLKIRSTKLEDSAMYFCASSRIDNSPLHFGNGTRLTVT.

This clone has only a few counts. This chain uses TRBV3-1 (or the pseudogene TRBV3-2) with TRBJ1-5; tentatively, D is TRBD1 (6 bases). This CDR3 is 14 amino acids long. The V and J ends lost 6 bases and 5 bases respectively, with 14 bases between them. Germline V gene sequence: CDR1 LGHDT, CDR2 YNNKEL (reference sequence). CDR3 amino acids: CASSDGQFYQPQHF. Written as DNA, the CDR3 is TGTGCCAGCAGTGACGGACAGTTTTATCAGCCCCAGCATTTT.

The chain links TRBV5-4 to TRBJ1-5, with TRBD1 matching over 7 bases. V was clipped by 0 bases and J by 5 bases; unmatched bases: 5. Looked up from germline, CDR1 is SGHNT and CDR2 is YYREEE (reference sequence). The CDR3 is 15 residues long. The DNA of the CDR3 is TGTGCCAGCAGCTTGGACAGGGGTCAATATCAGCCCCAGCATTTT. Its protein product is CASSLDRGQYQPQHF.

The chain joins TRBV5-1 to TRBJ2-7; D is ambiguous. CDR1 and CDR2 from the germline V gene are SGHRS and YFSETQ. The CDR3 covers 16 residues. Trimming shortened V by 1 base and J by 3 bases, and 17 bases separated the two germline ends. CDR3 amino acids: CASSLRPLNIGYEQYF. CDR3 in DNA: TGCGCCAGCAGCTTGAGGCCGTTAAATATCGGCTACGAGCAGTACTTC.

The chain combines TRBV2 with TRBJ2-5, with D possibly TRBD1 on 5 matching bases. Germline values: CDR1 SNHLY, CDR2 FYNNEI. The CDR3 is 13 amino acids. V was pared by 4 bases and J by 4 bases, with 10 bases between. CDR3 DNA sequence: TGTGCCAGCAGTGTAATAGGGGTAGAGACCCAGTACTTC. Encoded protein: CASSVIGVETQYF.

The gene calls are TRBV3-1 (or the pseudogene TRBV3-2) and TRBJ1-1; TRBD1 agrees at 12 bases. The CDR3 has 14 amino acids. Germline V gives CDR1 LGHDT, CDR2 YNNKEL (reference sequence). The ends lost 4 bases at V and 11 bases at J; junction bases unmatched: 8. Here the CDR3 reads CASSRGQGAAGAFF. As DNA, the CDR3 is TGTGCCAGCAGCCGGGGACAGGGGGCAGCCGGGGCTTTCTTT.

This chain uses TRBV12-3 or TRBV12-4 with TRBJ1-1; no clear D. V was shortened by 4 bases and J by 1 base, with 7 bases between the two germline ends. The CDR3 has 13 amino acids. CDR3 bases: TGTGCCAGCAGTTCCCAGTCGAACACTGAAGCTTTCTTT. Amino acids: CASSSQSNTEAFF.